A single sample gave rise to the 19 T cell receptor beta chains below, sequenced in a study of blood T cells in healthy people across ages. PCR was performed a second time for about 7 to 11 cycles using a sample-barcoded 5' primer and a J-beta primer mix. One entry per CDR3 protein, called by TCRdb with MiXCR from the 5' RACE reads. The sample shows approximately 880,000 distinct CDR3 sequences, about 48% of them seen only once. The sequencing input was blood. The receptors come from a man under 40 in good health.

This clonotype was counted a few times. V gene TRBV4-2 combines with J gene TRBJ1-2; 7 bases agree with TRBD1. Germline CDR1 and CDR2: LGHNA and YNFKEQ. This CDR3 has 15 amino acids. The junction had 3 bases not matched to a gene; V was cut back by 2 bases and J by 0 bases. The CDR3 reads CASSQRQGANYGYTF. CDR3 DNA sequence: TGTGCCAGCAGCCAAAGACAGGGCGCTAACTATGGCTACACCTTC.

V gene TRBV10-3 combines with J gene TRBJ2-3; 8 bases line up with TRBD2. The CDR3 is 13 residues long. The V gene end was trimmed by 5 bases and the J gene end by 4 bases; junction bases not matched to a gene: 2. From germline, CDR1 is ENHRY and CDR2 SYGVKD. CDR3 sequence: CAISPAGADTQYF. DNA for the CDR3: TGTGCCATCAGTCCAGCGGGGGCAGATACGCAGTATTTT.

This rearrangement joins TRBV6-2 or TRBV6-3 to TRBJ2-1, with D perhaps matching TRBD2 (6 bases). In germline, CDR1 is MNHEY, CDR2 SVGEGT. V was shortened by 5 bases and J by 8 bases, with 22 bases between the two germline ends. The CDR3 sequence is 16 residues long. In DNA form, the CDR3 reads TGTGCCAGCAGTGCTGCCGGGACCTGGAGGGATGATGAGCAGTTCTTC. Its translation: CASSAAGTWRDDEQFF.

The DNA of the CDR3 is TGTGCCAGCAACCTACAGGGGCACGAGCAGTACTTC. Translated: CASNLQGHEQYF. The genes are TRBV6-1 and TRBJ2-7; 7 bases align to TRBD1. The CDR3 runs to 12 residues. V was pared by 7 bases and J by 5 bases, with 5 bases of the junction left unmatched. In germline, CDR1 is MNHNS, CDR2 SASEGT.

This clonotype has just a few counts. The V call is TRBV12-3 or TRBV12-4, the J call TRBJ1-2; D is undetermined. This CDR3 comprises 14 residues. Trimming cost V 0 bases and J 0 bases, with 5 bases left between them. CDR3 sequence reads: CASSLAEANYGYTF. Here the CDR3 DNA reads TGTGCCAGCAGTTTAGCGGAGGCTAACTATGGCTACACCTTC.

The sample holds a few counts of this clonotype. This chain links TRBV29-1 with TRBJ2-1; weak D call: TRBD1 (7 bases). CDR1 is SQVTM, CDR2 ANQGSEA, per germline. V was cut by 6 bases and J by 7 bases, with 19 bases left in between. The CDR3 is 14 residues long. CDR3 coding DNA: TGCAGCGTGCTCAGGGGGGTCACGGTGAATGAGCAGTTCTTC. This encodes CSVLRGVTVNEQFF.

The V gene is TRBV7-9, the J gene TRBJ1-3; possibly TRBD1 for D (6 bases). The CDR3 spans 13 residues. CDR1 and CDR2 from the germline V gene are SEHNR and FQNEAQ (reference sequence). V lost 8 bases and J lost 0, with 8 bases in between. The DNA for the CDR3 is TGTGCCAGCGGACAGAACTCTGGAAACACCATATATTTT. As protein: CASGQNSGNTIYF.

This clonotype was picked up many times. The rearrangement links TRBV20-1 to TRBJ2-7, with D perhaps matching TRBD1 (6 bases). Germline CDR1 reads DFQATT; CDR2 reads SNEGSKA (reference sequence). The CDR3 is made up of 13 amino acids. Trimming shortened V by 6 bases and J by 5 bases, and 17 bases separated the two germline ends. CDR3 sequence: CSAVLNRDDEQYF. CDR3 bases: TGCAGTGCCGTGTTGAACAGGGACGACGAGCAGTACTTC.

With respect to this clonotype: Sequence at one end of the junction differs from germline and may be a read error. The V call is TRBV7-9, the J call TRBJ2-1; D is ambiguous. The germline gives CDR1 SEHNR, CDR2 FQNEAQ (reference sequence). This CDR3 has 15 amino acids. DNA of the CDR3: TGTGCCAACAGCTTTGACCTCCTCTCCGACAATGAGCAGTTCTTC. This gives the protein CANSFDLLSDNEQFF.

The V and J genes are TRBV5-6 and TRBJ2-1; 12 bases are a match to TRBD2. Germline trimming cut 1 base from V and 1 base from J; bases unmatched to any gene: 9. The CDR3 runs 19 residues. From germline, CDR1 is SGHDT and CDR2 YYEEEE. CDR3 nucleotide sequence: TGTGCCAGCAGCTTGTTTAACCTAGCGGGGGGGACGTCCTACAATGAGCAGTTCTTC. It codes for CASSLFNLAGGTSYNEQFF.

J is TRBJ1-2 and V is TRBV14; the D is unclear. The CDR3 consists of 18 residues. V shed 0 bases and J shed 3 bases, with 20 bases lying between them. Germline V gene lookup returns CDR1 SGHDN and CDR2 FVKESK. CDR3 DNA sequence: TGTGCCAGCAGCCAAGACCACCGGGCAGAAAGAATGGACTATGGCTACACCTTC. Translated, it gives CASSQDHRAERMDYGYTF.

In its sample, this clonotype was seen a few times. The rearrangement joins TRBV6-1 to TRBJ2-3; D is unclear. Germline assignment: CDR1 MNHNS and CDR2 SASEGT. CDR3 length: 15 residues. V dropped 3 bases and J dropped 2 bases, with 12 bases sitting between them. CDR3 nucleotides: TGTGCCAGCAGTGATAACCCCGGGCCCACAGATACGCAGTATTTT. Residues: CASSDNPGPTDTQYF.

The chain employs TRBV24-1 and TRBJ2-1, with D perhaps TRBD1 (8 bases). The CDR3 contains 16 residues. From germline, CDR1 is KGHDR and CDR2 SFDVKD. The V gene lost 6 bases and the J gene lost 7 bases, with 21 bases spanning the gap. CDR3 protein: CATSPSDRGLWNEQFF. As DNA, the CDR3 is TGTGCCACCAGTCCATCAGACAGGGGACTATGGAATGAGCAGTTCTTC.

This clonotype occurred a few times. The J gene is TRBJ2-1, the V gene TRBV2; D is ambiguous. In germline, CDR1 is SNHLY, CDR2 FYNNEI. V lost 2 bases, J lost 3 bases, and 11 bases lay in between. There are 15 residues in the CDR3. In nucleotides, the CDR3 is TGTGCCAGCAGTGAAAAGGACGGCTACTACAATGAGCAGTTCTTC. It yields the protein CASSEKDGYYNEQFF.

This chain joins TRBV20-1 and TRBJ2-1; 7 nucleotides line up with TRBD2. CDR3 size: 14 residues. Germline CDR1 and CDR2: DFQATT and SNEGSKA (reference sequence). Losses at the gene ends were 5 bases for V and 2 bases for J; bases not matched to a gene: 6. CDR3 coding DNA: TGCAGTGCTTCGCCCGGGACTACCTACAATGAGCAGTTCTTC. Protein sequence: CSASPGTTYNEQFF.

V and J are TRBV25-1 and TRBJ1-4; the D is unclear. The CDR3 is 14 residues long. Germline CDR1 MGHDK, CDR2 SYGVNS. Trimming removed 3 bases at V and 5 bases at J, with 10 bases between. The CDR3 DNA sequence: TGTGCCAGCAGTGATGAAGGGCTAAATGAAAAACTGTTTTTT. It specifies CASSDEGLNEKLFF.

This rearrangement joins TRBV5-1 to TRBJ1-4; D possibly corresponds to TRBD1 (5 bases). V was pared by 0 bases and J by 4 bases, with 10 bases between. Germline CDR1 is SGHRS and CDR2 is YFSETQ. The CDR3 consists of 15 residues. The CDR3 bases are TGCGCCAGCAGCTTGGATACGGGGGGTAATGAAAAACTGTTTTTT. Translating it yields CASSLDTGGNEKLFF.

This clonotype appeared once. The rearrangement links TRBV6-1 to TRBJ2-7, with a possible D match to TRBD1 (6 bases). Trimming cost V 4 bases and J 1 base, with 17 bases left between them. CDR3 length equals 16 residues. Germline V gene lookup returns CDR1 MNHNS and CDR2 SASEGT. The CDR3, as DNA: TGTGCCAGCAGTGGAGGCGCCGGGACATTATCCTACGAGCAGTACTTC. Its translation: CASSGGAGTLSYEQYF.

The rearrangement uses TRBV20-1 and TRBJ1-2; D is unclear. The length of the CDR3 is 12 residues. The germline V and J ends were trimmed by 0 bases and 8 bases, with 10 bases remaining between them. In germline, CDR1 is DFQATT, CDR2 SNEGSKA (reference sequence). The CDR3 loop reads CSARDRYEGYTF. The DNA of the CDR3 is TGCAGTGCTAGAGATCGGTATGAGGGCTACACCTTC.